Presented here are 9 T cell receptor beta chains from one specimen sequenced in a study of vaccination effects on CD4 cells after COVID-19. Under the ViraFEST assay, PBMC were stimulated with viral peptide pools so that antigen-specific CD4+ T cells expanded. Sequencing was performed afterwards. Culturing for about ten days preceded CD4+ T cell isolation. The person had a PCR-confirmed SARS-CoV-2 infection during March to December 2020. Clones were sequenced by immunoSEQ multiplex PCR, and TCRdb holds only the in-frame ones, with some missing. The table has around 40,000 clones, roughly four fifths seen once. Their cognate antigens are unknown. The sample in question was CD4+ T cells from PBMCs cultured with a peptide pool, obtained before COVID-19 vaccination. These receptors came from a human donor who had a prior SARS-CoV-2 infection.

The V gene is TRBV7-2, the J gene TRBJ2-7, with D uncertain. V was cut by 4 bases and J by 3 bases, with 7 bases left in between. Germline CDR1 and CDR2: SGHTA and FQGNSA. CDR3 size: 12 residues. Here the CDR3 DNA reads TGTGCCAGCAGCTCGTTTAACTACGAGCAGTACTTC. Protein: CASSSFNYEQYF.

The chain is built from TRBV2 and TRBJ2-5; 9 nucleotides match TRBD2. V was pared by 6 bases and J by 1 base, with 9 bases of the junction left unmatched. The CDR3 has 16 residues. Germline lookup yields CDR1 SNHLY and CDR2 FYNNEI. The CDR3 sequence: CASRGGGGGGQETQYF. The CDR3 nucleotides are TGTGCCAGCAGGGGGGGCGGCGGGGGGGGCCAAGAGACCCAGTACTTC. Full variable domain (missing parts from reference TRBV2 and TRBJ2-5): EPEVTQTPSHQVTQMGQEVILRCVPISNHLYFYWYRQILGQKVEFLVSFYNNEISEKSEIFDDQFSVERPDGSNFTLKIRSTKLEDSAMYFCASRGGGGGGQETQYFGPGTRLLVL.

This clone was seen only once. The chain couples TRBV19 to TRBJ1-2; 7 nucleotides align to TRBD1. Germline V CDR1 and CDR2: LNHDA, SQIVND (reference sequence). Trimming took 4 bases from V and 3 from J; bases not matched to a gene: 11. This CDR3 is built from 16 residues. DNA of the CDR3: TGTGCCAGTAGTACCACCCTAGGACAGGCCCACTATGGCTACACCTTC. The encoded protein is CASSTTLGQAHYGYTF.

This clone was counted between two and nine times. The CDR3 sequence is CASTELGRGYSPLHF. Written as DNA, the CDR3 is TGTGCCAGCACCGAGCTCGGCAGGGGCTATTCACCCCTCCACTTT. The chain uses TRBV5-6 and TRBJ1-6, with D possibly matching TRBD1 (6 bases). The germline gives CDR1 SGHDT, CDR2 YYEEEE. The CDR3 is made up of 15 amino acids. Trimming took 6 bases from V and 8 from J, leaving 18 bases between them.

The rearrangement uses TRBV7-6 and TRBJ2-3; TRBD2 matches 7 bases. CDR3 length equals 15 residues. Per the germline V gene, CDR1 is SGHVS and CDR2 is FNYEAQ. J lost 7 bases, V lost 1 base, and 8 bases had no gene match. Written as DNA, the CDR3 is TGTGCCAGCAGCTTAGATGTTGGCGGGAGTCATACGCAGTATTTT. Residues: CASSLDVGGSHTQYF.

The chain couples TRBV28 to TRBJ2-7, with 11 nucleotides matching TRBD1. Germline V gene sequence: CDR1 MDHEN, CDR2 SYDVKM. J was trimmed by 0 bases and V by 5 bases; bases with no gene match: 3. This CDR3 is built from 15 residues. The DNA of the CDR3 is TGTGCCAGCAGTGGGACAGGGGGATTCTCCTACGAGCAGTACTTC. Protein sequence: CASSGTGGFSYEQYF.

The gene calls are TRBV9 and TRBJ2-7; perhaps TRBD2 as D (5 bases). Trimming left V 5 bases short and J 0 bases short, with 9 bases between. Germline values: CDR1 SGDLS, CDR2 YYNGEE. The CDR3 is 13 amino acids. DNA of the CDR3: TGTGCCAGCAGGAGGGTGATCTCCTACGAGCAGTACTTC. Its protein is CASRRVISYEQYF.

This clone was detected a few times. The V and J genes are TRBV7-8 and TRBJ1-6; 10 nucleotides match TRBD1. Looked up from germline, CDR1 is SGHVS and CDR2 is FQNEAQ. V shed 6 bases and J 7 bases; nucleotides not matched to a gene: 15. The CDR3 is made up of 18 amino acids. The CDR3 is CASSTPGQGNLLNSPLHF. The CDR3 nucleotides are TGTGCCAGCAGTACGCCGGGACAGGGGAATTTATTGAATTCACCCCTCCACTTT. The whole variable domain, filled in from reference TRBV7-8 and TRBJ1-6, reads GAGVSQSPRYKVAKRGQDVALRCDPISGHVSLFWYQQALGQGPEFLTYFQNEAQLDKSGLPSDRFFAERPEGSVSTLKIQRTQQEDSAVYLCASSTPGQGNLLNSPLHFGNGTRLTVT.

In its sample, this clone was seen once. V is TRBV16 and J is TRBJ2-6; perhaps TRBD2 as D (6 bases). The CDR3 is made up of 17 amino acids. The V end was cut by 2 bases, the J end by 0 bases, with 11 bases between. Germline V gene data show CDR1 as KGHSY and CDR2 as FQNENV. The CDR3 region is CASSQIWGDSGANVLTF. CDR3 sequence (DNA): TGTGCCAGCAGCCAAATATGGGGGGACTCTGGGGCCAACGTCCTGACTTTC.